One TCR beta chain is described in this entry. Its antigen is not identified. Losses at the gene ends were 6 bases for V and 4 bases for J; bases not matched to a gene: 8. The germline V gene has CDR1 SGHTA and CDR2 FQGNSA. The CDR3 spans 15 residues. The protocol was immunoSEQ multiplex PCR, while the TCRdb copy is restricted to in-frame clones and leaves out a portion. The table records 65,000 to 75,000 clones, around 84% of them present only once. These data are taken from a study of T cell responses to AZD1222 COVID-19 vaccine. Whole-study context: Second-dose groups at about 4 or about 12 weeks were pooled.

Study conclusions and caveats: The study sampled repertoires only after the peak T cell response. Most donors were white British, females outnumbered males, and clonal diversity was possibly underestimated.

The material was peripheral blood, obtained on day 0 of AZD1222 vaccination. This TCR was recovered from an adult in good health. The rearrangement uses TRBV7-2 and TRBJ1-5; 8 nucleotides line up with TRBD1. The CDR3 protein is CASRNDRGWNQPQHF. The CDR3 DNA sequence: TGTGCCAGCAGGAATGACAGGGGATGGAATCAGCCCCAGCATTTT.